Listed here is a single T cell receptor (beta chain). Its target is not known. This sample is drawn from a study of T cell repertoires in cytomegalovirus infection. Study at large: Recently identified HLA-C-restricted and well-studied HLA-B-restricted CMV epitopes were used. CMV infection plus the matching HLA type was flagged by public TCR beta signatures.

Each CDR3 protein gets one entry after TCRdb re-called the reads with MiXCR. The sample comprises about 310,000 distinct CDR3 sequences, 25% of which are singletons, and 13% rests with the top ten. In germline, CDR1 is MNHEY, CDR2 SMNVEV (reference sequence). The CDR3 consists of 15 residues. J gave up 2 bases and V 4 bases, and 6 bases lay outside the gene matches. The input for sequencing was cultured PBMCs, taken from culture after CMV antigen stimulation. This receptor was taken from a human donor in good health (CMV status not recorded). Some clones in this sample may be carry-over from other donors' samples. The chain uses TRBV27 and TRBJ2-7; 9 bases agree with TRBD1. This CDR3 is CASSSGTGSPYEQYF. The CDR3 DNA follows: TGTGCCAGCAGTTCCGGGACAGGGTCTCCCTACGAGCAGTACTTC.